The clone carrying this TCR beta chain was detected a few times. TCRdb reprocessed the RT-PCR reads with MiXCR, giving one entry per CDR3 protein. The sample records roughly 700,000 distinct CDR3 sequences, more than 15% being singletons. This entry is derived from a study of response to subunit inactivated influenza vaccine. V was shortened by 1 base and J by 12 bases, with 13 bases between the two germline ends. CDR1 and CDR2 (germline): SGHTA, FQGNSA. This CDR3 has 13 amino acids. The starting material was PBMCs from blood, obtained 11 to 12 days after vaccination. This TCR came from a middle-aged man who received an inactivated influenza vaccine. The chain links TRBV7-2 to TRBJ2-1; the D is unclear. The DNA of the CDR3 is TGTGCCAGCAGCTTAGAGTTCCGAAACCGGCAGTTCTTC. This encodes CASSLEFRNRQFF.